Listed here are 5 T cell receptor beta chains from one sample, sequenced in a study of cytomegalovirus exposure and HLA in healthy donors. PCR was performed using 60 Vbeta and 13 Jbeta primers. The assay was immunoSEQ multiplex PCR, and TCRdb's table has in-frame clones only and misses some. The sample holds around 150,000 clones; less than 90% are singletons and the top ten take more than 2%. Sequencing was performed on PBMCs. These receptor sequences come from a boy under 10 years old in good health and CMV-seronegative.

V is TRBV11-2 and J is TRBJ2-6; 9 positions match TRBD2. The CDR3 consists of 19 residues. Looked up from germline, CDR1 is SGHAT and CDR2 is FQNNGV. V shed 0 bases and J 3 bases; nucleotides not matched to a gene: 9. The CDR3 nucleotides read TGTGCCAGCAGCTTAGATCGTGCGGGAGGGCCATATGGGGCCAACGTCCTGACTTTC. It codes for CASSLDRAGGPYGANVLTF. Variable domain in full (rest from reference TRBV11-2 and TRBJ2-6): EAGVAQSPRYKIIEKRQSVAFWCNPISGHATLYWYQQILGQGPKLLIQFQNNGVVDDSQLPKDRFSAERLKGVDSTLKIQPAKLEDSAVYLCASSLDRAGGPYGANVLTFGAGSRLTVL.

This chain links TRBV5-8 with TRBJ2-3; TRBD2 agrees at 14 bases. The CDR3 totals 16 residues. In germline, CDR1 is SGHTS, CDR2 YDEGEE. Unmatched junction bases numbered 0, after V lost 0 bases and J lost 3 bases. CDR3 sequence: CASSLGTSGRTDTQYF. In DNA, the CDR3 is TGTGCCAGCAGCTTGGGGACTAGCGGGAGGACAGATACGCAGTATTTT.

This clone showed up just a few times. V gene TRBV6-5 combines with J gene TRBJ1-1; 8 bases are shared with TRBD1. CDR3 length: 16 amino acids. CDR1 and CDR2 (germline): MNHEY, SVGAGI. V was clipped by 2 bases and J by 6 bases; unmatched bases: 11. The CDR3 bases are TGTGCCAGCAGTTACGTTACCCCAGGGGGCGCCTCTGAAGCTTTCTTT. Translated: CASSYVTPGGASEAFF.

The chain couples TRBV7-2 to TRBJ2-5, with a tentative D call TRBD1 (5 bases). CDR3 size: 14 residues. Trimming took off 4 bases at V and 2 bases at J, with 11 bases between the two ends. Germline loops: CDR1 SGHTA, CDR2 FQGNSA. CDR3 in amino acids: CASSSRQKQETQYF. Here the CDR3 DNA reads TGTGCCAGCAGCTCCAGACAGAAGCAAGAGACCCAGTACTTC.

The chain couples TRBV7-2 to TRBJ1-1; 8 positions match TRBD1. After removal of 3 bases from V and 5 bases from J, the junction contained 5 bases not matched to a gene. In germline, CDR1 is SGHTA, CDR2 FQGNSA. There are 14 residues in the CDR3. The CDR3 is CASSFNRGSTEAFF. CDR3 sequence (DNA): TGTGCCAGCAGCTTTAACAGGGGGTCAACTGAAGCTTTCTTT.